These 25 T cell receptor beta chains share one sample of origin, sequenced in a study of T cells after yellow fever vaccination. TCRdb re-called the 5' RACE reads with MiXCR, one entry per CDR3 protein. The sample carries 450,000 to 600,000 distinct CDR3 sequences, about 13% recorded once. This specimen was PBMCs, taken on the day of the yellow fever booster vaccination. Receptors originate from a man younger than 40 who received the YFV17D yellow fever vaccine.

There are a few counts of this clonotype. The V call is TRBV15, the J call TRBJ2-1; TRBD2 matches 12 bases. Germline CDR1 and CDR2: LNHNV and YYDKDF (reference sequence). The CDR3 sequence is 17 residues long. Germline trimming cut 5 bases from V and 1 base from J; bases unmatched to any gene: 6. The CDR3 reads CATSDAGLAGSYNEQFF. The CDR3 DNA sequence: TGTGCCACCAGCGACGCGGGACTAGCGGGTTCCTACAATGAGCAGTTCTTC. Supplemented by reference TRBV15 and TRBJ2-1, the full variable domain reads DAMVIQNPRYQVTQFGKPVTLSCSQTLNHNVMYWYQQKSSQAPKLLFHYYDKDFNNEADTPDNFQSRRPNTSFCFLDIRSPGLGDTAMYLCATSDAGLAGSYNEQFFGPGTRLTVL.

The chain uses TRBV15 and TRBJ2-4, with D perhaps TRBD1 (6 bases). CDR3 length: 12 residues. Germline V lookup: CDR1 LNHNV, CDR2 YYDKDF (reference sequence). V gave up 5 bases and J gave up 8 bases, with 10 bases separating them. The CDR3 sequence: CATSHQGHIQYF. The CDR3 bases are TGTGCCACCAGCCACCAGGGGCACATTCAGTACTTC.

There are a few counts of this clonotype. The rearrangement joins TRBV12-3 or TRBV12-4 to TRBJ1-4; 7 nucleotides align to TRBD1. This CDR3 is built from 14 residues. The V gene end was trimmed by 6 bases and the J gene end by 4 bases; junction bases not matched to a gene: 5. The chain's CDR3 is CASRWGQRNEKLFF. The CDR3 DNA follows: TGTGCCAGCAGATGGGGACAGCGTAATGAAAAACTGTTTTTT.

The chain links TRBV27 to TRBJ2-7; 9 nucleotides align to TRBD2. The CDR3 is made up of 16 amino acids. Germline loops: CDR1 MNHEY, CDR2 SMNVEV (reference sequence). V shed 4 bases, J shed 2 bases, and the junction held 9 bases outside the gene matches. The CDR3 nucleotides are TGTGCCAGCAGTTCCCAAAGCGGGAGGAATCCCTACGAGCAGTACTTC. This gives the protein CASSSQSGRNPYEQYF.

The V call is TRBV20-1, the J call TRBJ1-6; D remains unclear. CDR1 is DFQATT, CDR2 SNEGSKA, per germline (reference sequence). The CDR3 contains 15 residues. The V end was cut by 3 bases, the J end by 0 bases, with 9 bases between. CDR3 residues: CSASSSGSYNSPLHF. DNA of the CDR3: TGCAGTGCTAGCTCCTCGGGCTCCTATAATTCACCCCTCCACTTT.

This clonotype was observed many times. CDR3 sequence reads: CASRPLPGANVLTF. The CDR3 nucleotides are TGCGCCAGCCGACCGCTTCCCGGGGCCAACGTCCTGACTTTC. The chain uses TRBV5-1 and TRBJ2-6, with no clear D. Germline-derived CDR1 and CDR2 are SGHRS and YFSETQ. The CDR3 is 14 residues long. V was cut by 7 bases and J by 4 bases, with 12 bases left in between.

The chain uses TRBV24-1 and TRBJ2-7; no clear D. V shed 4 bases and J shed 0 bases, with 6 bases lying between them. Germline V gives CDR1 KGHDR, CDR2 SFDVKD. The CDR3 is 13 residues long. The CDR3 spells CATSDRNSYEQYF. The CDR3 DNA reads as TGTGCCACCAGTGACAGGAACTCCTACGAGCAGTACTTC.

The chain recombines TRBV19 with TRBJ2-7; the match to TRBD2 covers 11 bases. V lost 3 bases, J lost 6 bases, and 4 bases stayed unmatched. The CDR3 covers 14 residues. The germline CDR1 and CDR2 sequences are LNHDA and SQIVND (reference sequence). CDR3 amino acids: CASSISGTSGEQYF. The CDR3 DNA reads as TGTGCCAGTAGTATTTCCGGGACTAGCGGCGAGCAGTACTTC.

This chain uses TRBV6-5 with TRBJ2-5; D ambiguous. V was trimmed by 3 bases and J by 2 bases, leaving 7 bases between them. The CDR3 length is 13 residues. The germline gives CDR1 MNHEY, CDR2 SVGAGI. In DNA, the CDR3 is TGTGCCAGCAGTTATGGATATCAAGAGACCCAGTACTTC. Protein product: CASSYGYQETQYF.

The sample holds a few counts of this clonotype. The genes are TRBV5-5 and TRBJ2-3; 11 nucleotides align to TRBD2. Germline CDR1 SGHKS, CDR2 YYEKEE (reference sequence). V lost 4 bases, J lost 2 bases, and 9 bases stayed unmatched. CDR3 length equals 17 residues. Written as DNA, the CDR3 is TGTGCCAGCAGCCCGTCACGACTAGCGGGATACACAGATACGCAGTATTTT. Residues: CASSPSRLAGYTDTQYF.

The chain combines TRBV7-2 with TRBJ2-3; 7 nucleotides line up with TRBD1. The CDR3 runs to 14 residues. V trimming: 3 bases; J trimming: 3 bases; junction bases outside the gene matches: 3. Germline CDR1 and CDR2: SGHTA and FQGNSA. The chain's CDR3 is CASSFDRATDTQYF. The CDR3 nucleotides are TGTGCCAGCAGCTTTGACAGGGCGACAGATACGCAGTATTTT. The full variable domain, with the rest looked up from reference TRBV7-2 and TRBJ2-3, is GAGVSQSPSNKVTEKGKDVELRCDPISGHTALYWYRQSLGQGLEFLIYFQGNSAPDKSGLPSDRFSAERTGGSVSTLTIQRTQQEDSAVYLCASSFDRATDTQYFGPGTRLTVL.

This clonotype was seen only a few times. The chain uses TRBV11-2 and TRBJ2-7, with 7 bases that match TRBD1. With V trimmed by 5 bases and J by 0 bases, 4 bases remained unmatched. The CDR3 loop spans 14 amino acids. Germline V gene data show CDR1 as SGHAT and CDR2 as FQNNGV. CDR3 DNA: TGTGCCAGCAGCAAGGACAGGAACTCCTACGAGCAGTACTTC. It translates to CASSKDRNSYEQYF.

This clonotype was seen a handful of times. The CDR3 is CASSNTGEQFF. DNA for the CDR3: TGCGCCAGCAGCAACACCGGTGAGCAGTTCTTC. The chain combines TRBV5-1 with TRBJ2-1; D is unclear. Trimming cost V 4 bases and J 9 bases, with 8 bases left between them. Germline V gene data show CDR1 as SGHRS and CDR2 as YFSETQ. The length of the CDR3 is 11 residues.

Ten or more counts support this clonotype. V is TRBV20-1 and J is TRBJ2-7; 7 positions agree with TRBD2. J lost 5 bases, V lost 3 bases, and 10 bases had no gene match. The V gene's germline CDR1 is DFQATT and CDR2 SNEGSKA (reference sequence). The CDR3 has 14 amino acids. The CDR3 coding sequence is TGCAGTGCTAGTTCGCGGGGGTTGTTCGACGAGCAGTACTTC. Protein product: CSASSRGLFDEQYF.

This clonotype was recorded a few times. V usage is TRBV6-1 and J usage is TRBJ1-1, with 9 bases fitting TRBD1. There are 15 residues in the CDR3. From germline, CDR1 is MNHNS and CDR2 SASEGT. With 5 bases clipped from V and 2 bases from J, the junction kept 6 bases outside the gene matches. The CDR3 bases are TGTGCCAGCAGTCAACCGGGACAGGGTAACACTGAAGCTTTCTTT. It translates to CASSQPGQGNTEAFF.

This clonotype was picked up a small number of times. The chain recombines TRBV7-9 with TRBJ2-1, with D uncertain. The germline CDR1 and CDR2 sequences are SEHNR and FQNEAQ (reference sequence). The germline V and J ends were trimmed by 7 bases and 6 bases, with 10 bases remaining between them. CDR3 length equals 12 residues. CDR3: CASTPDRNEQFF. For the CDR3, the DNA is TGTGCCAGCACCCCTGACCGCAATGAGCAGTTCTTC.

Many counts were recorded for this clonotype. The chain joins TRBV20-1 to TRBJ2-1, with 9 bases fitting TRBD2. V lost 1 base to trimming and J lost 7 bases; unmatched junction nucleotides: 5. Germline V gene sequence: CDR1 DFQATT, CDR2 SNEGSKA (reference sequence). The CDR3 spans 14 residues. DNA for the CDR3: TGCAGTGCTAGAGCTAGCGGGATAGTAAATGAGCAGTTCTTC. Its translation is CSARASGIVNEQFF.

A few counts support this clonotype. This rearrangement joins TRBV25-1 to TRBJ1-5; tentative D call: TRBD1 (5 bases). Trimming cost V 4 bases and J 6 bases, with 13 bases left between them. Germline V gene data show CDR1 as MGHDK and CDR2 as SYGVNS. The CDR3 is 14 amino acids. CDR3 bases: TGTGCCAGCAGTGGGATCGGGGGAGCTCAGCCCCAGCATTTT. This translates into CASSGIGGAQPQHF.

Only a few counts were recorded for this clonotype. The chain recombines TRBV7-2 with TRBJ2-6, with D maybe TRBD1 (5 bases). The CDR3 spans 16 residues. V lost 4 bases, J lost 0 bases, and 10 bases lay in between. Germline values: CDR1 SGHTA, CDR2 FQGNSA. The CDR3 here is CASSSWGYSGANVLTF. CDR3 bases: TGTGCCAGCAGCTCCTGGGGCTACTCTGGGGCCAACGTCCTGACTTTC.

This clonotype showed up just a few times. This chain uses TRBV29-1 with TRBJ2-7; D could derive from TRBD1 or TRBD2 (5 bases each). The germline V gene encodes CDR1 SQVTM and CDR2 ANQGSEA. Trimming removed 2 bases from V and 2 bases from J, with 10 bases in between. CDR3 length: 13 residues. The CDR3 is CSVETGPTYEQYF. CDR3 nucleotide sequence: TGCAGCGTTGAAACGGGACCCACCTACGAGCAGTACTTC.

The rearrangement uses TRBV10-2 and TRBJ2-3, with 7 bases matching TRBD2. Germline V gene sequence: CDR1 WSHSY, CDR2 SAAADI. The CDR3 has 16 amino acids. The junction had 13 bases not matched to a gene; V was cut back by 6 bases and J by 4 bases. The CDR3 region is CASSLYFSGGADTQYF. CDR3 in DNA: TGCGCCAGCAGCCTCTACTTTTCGGGAGGCGCAGATACGCAGTATTTT.

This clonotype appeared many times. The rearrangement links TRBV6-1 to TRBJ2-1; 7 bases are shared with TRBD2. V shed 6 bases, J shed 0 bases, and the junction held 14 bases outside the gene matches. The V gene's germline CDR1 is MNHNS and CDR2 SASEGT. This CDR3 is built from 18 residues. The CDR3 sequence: CASSPVGVAGSSYNEQFF. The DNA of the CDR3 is TGTGCCAGCAGCCCCGTTGGAGTAGCGGGTAGCTCCTACAATGAGCAGTTCTTC.

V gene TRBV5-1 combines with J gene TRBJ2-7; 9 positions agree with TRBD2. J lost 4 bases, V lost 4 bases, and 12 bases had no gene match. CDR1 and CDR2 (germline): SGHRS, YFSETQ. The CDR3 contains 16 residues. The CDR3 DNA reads TGCGCCAGCAGCAGGGGGATAGCGGGAGAGGAGTACGAGCAGTACTTC. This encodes CASSRGIAGEEYEQYF. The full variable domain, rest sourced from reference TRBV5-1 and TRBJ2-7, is KAGVTQTPRYLIKTRGQQVTLSCSPISGHRSVSWYQQTPGQGLQFLFEYFSETQRNKGNFPGRFSGRQFSNSRSEMNVSTLELGDSALYLCASSRGIAGEEYEQYFGPGTRLTVT.

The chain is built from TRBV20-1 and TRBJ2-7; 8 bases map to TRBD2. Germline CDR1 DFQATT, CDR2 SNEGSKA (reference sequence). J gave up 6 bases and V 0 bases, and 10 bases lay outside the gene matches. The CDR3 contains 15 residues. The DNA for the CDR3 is TGCAGTGCTAGAGATAACGTTGTAGCGGGAAGCGAGCAGTACTTC. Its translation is CSARDNVVAGSEQYF.

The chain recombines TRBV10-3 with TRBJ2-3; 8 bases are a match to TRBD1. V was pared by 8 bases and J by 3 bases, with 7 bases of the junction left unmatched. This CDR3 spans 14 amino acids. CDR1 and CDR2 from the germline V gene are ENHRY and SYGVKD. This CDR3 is CAIADRGFTDTQYF. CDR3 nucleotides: TGTGCCATCGCAGACAGGGGATTTACAGATACGCAGTATTTT.